This T cell receptor (beta chain) comes out of a study of T cells in Graves' hyperthyroidism and ophthalmopathy. Study-level background: Peripheral blood was secured at the point of initial diagnosis, before any treatment.

Study results and limitations: Blood samples included most of the expanded thyroid clonotypes exceeding 0.001.

The source material, RNA transcripts, was used to amplify TCR beta CDR3 regions. An initial round of RT-PCR targeting the TCR CDR3 relied on the HTBI primer set. TCRdb re-called the multiplex PCR reads with MiXCR, one entry per CDR3 protein. The repertoire has hundreds of thousands of distinct CDR3 sequences, around 13% of them found once; the top ten carry more than 5%. This clonotype was recorded many times. Its matching antigen is unknown. Patients were aged 18 to 65, had disease duration under 2 months, and had newly diagnosed hyperthyroidism. This receptor was taken from a woman aged 25 to 39 with Graves' hyperthyroidism that later progressed to Graves' ophthalmopathy. Sequencing was performed on blood.

The CDR3 spells CASSLDLAGGRRQFF. The CDR3 bases are TGTGCCAGCAGCTTAGATCTAGCGGGAGGCCGCCGGCAGTTCTTC. The rearrangement joins TRBV11-2 to TRBJ2-1; 11 bases fit TRBD2. Germline-derived CDR1 and CDR2 are SGHAT and FQNNGV. The CDR3 totals 15 residues. With V trimmed by 0 bases and J by 12 bases, 7 bases remained unmatched.